The 9 T cell receptor beta chains below all came from one sample that was sequenced in a study of blood T cells in healthy people across ages. Together with a sample-barcoded 5' primer, a J-beta primer mix was included in a second PCR lasting about 7 to 11 cycles. A single record per CDR3 protein comes from TCRdb applying MiXCR to the 5' RACE reads. The data contain hundreds of thousands of distinct CDR3 sequences, roughly two fifths of them seen just once; the ten biggest clones take up approximately 22%. The source material was blood. The receptors shown here come from a woman aged 55 to 70 in good health.

CDR3 bases: TGTGCCAGCAGCTGGACTAGCGGGCTCCAAGAGACCCAGTACTTC. Amino acids: CASSWTSGLQETQYF. The gene calls are TRBV12-3 or TRBV12-4 and TRBJ2-5; 11 bases agree with TRBD2. This CDR3 has 15 amino acids. The trim removed 6 bases at V and 1 base at J, leaving 4 bases unmatched.

This clonotype has only a few counts. This chain links TRBV20-1 with TRBJ2-5, with 7 bases aligning to TRBD2. This CDR3 has 14 residues. Unmatched junction bases numbered 7, after V lost 5 bases and J lost 1 base. Looked up from germline, CDR1 is DFQATT and CDR2 is SNEGSKA (reference sequence). This CDR3 is CSAPTSWVQETQYF. Here the CDR3 DNA reads TGCAGTGCTCCGACTAGCTGGGTCCAAGAGACCCAGTACTTC.

The genes are TRBV21-1 and TRBJ1-1; the table's TRBD1 call for D was not verified on the DNA. TRBV21-1 is a listed pseudogene. CDR3 length: 16 amino acids. The CDR3 region has the DNA TGTGCCAGCACCCCGACAGGGGGCAGGGAGAACACTGAAGCTTTCTTT. Translation: CASTPTGGRENTEAFF.

The table lists this clonotype with many counts. The chain couples TRBV20-1 to TRBJ2-5; D could derive from TRBD1 or TRBD2 (6 bases each). Trimming removed 6 bases at V and 2 bases at J, with 19 bases between. Germline-derived CDR1 and CDR2 are DFQATT and SNEGSKA (reference sequence). CDR3 size: 15 residues. CDR3: CSAPRGFGGQETQYF. The DNA for the CDR3 is TGCAGTGCACCCAGGGGTTTTGGGGGGCAAGAGACCCAGTACTTC.

This clonotype came up a few times. The rearrangement joins TRBV7-3 to TRBJ2-3; D tentatively fits TRBD1 or TRBD2 (6 bases each). The CDR3 loop spans 16 amino acids. Per the germline V gene, CDR1 is SGHTA and CDR2 is FQGTGA. Trimming cost V 4 bases and J 0 bases, with 14 bases left between them. The CDR3 nucleotides are TGTGCCAGCAGCTCCCCCGGGGGCGCTAGCACAGATACGCAGTATTTT. This translates into CASSSPGGASTDTQYF.

The chain is built from TRBV6-1 and TRBJ1-5; perhaps TRBD1 as D (5 bases). Germline CDR1 reads MNHNS; CDR2 reads SASEGT. V was shortened by 3 bases and J by 7 bases, with 13 bases between the two germline ends. The CDR3 has 14 residues. This chain's CDR3 is CASSDGIRDQPQHF. As DNA, the CDR3 is TGTGCCAGCAGTGACGGGATCAGGGACCAGCCCCAGCATTTT.

This clonotype was observed at least ten times. The chain links TRBV11-2 to TRBJ2-6; no clear D. V was trimmed by 3 bases and J by 0 bases, leaving 6 bases between them. This CDR3 contains 15 residues. In germline, CDR1 is SGHAT, CDR2 FQNNGV. The CDR3 sequence is CASSFASSGANVLTF. The CDR3 DNA is TGTGCCAGCAGCTTCGCCAGCTCTGGGGCCAACGTCCTGACTTTC.

This clonotype has a handful of counts. CDR3 DNA: TGTGCCAGCAGCAAATATAATCCCTCGGTGAACACTGAAGCTTTCTTT. Translation gives CASSKYNPSVNTEAFF. The rearrangement links TRBV21-1 to TRBJ1-1. TRBV21-1 is a documented pseudogene. The CDR3 consists of 16 residues.

V is TRBV5-6 and J is TRBJ1-2; D is ambiguous. With 2 bases removed from V and 2 bases from J, the gap between germline ends came to 10 bases. The germline V gene encodes CDR1 SGHDT and CDR2 YYEEEE. The CDR3 length is 14 residues. The CDR3 here is CASSFKRTNYGYTF. The CDR3 nucleotides read TGTGCCAGCAGCTTCAAACGGACGAACTATGGCTACACCTTC.